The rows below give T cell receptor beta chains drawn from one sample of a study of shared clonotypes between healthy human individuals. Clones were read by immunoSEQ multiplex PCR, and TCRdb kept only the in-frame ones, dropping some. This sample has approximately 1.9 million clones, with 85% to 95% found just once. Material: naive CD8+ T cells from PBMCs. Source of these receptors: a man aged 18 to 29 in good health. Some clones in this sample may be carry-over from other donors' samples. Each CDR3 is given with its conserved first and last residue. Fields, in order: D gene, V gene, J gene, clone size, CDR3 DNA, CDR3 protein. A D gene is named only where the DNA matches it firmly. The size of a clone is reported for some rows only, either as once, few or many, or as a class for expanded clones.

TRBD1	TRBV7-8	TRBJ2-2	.	TGTGCCAGCAGCTTAACACCCTTTTTTGCTCAGGGGGTCGGGGAGCTGTTTTTT	CASSLTPFFAQGVGELFF
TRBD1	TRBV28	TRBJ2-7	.	TGTGCCAGCAGTTATGACAGGGGGCTCGGCGAGCAGTACTTC	CASSYDRGLGEQYF
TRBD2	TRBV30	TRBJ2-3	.	TGTGCCTGGATCAAGGCCCCGGCGCTAGCGGGTTGGGTCGGAGTGACGCAGTATTTT	CAWIKAPALAGWVGVTQYF
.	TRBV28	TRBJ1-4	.	TGTGCCAGCAGCCCCCGAGGGGCCAAACTCGAAAAACTGTTTTTT	CASSPRGAKLEKLFF
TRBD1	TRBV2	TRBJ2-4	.	TGTGCCAGCAGTGGGGACAGGGAAATTCAGTACTTC	CASSGDREIQYF
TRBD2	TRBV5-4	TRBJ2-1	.	TGTGCCAGCAGCCCGGGACTAGCGGGGAACAATGAGCAGTTCTTC	CASSPGLAGNNEQFF
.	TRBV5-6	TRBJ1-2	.	TGTGCCAGCAGCTTGGGTAGGGGGTCCTATGGCTACACCTTC	CASSLGRGSYGYTF
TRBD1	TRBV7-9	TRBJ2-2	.	TGTGCCAGCAGCTCAACAGGGGGCGTCGGCACCGGGGAGCTGTTTTTT	CASSSTGGVGTGELFF
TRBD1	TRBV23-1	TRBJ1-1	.	TGCGCCAGCAGTCAATCGTCGGAGGGGGCGGACACTGAAGCTTTCTTT	CASSQSSEGADTEAFF
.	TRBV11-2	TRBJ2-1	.	TGTGCCAGCAGCTCGGCCTCAAATGAGCAGTTCTTC	CASSSASNEQFF
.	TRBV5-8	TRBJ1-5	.	TGTGCCGGATCGGGGTATAGCAATCAGCCCCAGCATTTT	CAGSGYSNQPQHF
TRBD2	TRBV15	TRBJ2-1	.	TGTGCCACCAGCAGAGTGACAGCGGGAGGGCCTCTTTTGGACAATGAGCAGTTCTTC	CATSRVTAGGPLLDNEQFF
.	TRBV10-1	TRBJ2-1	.	TGCGCCAGCAGTGACCCTAGTCTCAATGAGCAGTTCTTC	CASSDPSLNEQFF
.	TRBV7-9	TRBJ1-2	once	TGTGCCAGCAGCCCACAAGGGAGTGGGGGGATTTCCTACACCTTC	CASSPQGSGGISYTF
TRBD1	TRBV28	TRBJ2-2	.	TGTGCCAGCAGTTCGGGACAGGGTATCGGGGAGCTGTTTTTT	CASSSGQGIGELFF
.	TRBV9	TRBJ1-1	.	TGTGCCAGCAGCGGGCCCCGAGGCCCGGCCACTGAAGCTTTCTTT	CASSGPRGPATEAFF
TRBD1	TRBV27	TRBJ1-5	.	TGTGCCAGCAGTTTATACACAGGGGCACACCAGCCCCAGCATTTT	CASSLYTGAHQPQHF
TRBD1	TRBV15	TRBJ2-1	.	TGTGCCACCAGCAGAAAGTTACCGGGACAGGGGGCCCTGGAGCAGTTCTTC	CATSRKLPGQGALEQFF
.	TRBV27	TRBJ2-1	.	TGTGCCAGCAGTCAGGCCTACCTATACAATGAGCAGTTCTTC	CASSQAYLYNEQFF
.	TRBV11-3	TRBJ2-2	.	TGTGCCAGCAGCTCCCCTTCGGGTCCCGGGGAGCTGTTTTTT	CASSSPSGPGELFF
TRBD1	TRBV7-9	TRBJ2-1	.	TGTGCCAGCAGCTCCCCCCTTCCCAAGACAGGGCTCTCCTACAATGAGCAGTTCTTC	CASSSPLPKTGLSYNEQFF
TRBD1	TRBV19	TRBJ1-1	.	TGTGCCAGTATCGATCCCCGGGACAGGGGGCGCGGCACTGAAGCTTTCTTT	CASIDPRDRGRGTEAFF
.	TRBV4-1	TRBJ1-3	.	TGCGCCAGCAGCCAAGAGAGGGTAAAGGTCCACCCAGGAAACACCATATATTTT	CASSQERVKVHPGNTIYF
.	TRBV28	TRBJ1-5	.	TGTGCCAGCAGTTTAACCGGATCGGACCAAAGCGGCAATCAGCCCCAGCATTTT	CASSLTGSDQSGNQPQHF
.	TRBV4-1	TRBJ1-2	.	TGCGCCAGCAGCCAAGGAGTGCGGGCCCCGGCTGGCTACACCTTC	CASSQGVRAPAGYTF
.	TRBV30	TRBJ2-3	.	TGTGCCTGGAGATGGCACACAGATACGCAGTATTTT	CAWRWHTDTQYF
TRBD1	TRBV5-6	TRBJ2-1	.	TGTGCCAGCAGCTTAGACAGGGTTCCAAACAATGAGCAGTTCTTC	CASSLDRVPNNEQFF
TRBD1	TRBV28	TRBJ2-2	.	TGTGCCAGCAGTTTAGACAGGGGGTCGACCGGGGAGCTGTTTTTT	CASSLDRGSTGELFF
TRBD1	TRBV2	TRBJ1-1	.	TGTGCCAGCAGTGGCCAGGGGGCCGCAGACAGAGAAAACACTGAAGCTTTCTTT	CASSGQGAADRENTEAFF
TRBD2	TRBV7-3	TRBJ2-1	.	TGTGCCAGCAGCCCCAAGGGGCCAGCGGGATTATACAATGAGCAGTTCTTC	CASSPKGPAGLYNEQFF
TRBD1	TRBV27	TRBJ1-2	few	TGTGCCAGCAGTTTCTTACAGGGGGTTGACGGCTACACCTTC	CASSFLQGVDGYTF
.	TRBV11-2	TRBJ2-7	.	TGTGCCAGCAACTGGGACACCGGGTACGAGCAGTACTTC	CASNWDTGYEQYF
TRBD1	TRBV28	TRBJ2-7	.	TGTGCCAGCAGTTTCAGAGGGGGCGTCTACGAGCAGTACTTC	CASSFRGGVYEQYF
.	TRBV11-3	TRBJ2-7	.	TGTGCCAGCAGCCGGGGGCCCTCCTACGAGCAGTACTTC	CASSRGPSYEQYF
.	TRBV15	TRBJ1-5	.	TGTGCCACCTCTGGGGCGGGTAATCAGCCCCAGCATTTT	CATSGAGNQPQHF
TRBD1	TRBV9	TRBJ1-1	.	TGTGCCAGCAGCGTTTCCGGGACAGGGTACGCTGAAGCTTTCTTT	CASSVSGTGYAEAFF
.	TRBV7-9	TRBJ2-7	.	TGTGCCAGCAGCCCCCCAGGGGGAGGAGAGCAGTACTTC	CASSPPGGGEQYF
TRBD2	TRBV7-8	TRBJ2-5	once	TGTGCCAGCAGCCCCAGCGGACTAGCGGGATTGGGGTGGGAAGAGACCCAGTACTTC	CASSPSGLAGLGWEETQYF
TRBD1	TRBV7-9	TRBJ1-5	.	TGTGCCAGCAGCTTAGGGGGTCCGGGACAGGGACAGCCCCAGCATTTT	CASSLGGPGQGQPQHF
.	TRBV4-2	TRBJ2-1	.	TGTGCCAGCGCTGGCGGTTACAATGAGCAGTTCTTC	CASAGGYNEQFF
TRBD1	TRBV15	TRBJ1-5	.	TGTGCCACCAGCAAAGACAGGGCGTGGGGTCAGCCCCAGCATTTT	CATSKDRAWGQPQHF
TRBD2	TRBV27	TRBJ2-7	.	TGTGCCAGCAGGCCCGGGACTAGCGGGAGAGGCCACGAGCAGTACTTC	CASRPGTSGRGHEQYF
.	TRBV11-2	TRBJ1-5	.	TGTGCCAGCAGCTCCCAGGGTGGGAATCAGCCCCAGCATTTT	CASSSQGGNQPQHF
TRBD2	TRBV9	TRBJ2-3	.	TGTGCCAGCAGCGACACTAGCGGGAGGTACCAAACCTCTAGCACAGATACGCAGTATTTT	CASSDTSGRYQTSSTDTQYF